These 19 T cell receptor beta chains came from one sample sequenced in a study of shared clonotypes between healthy human individuals. Assay: immunoSEQ multiplex PCR; the TCRdb copy retains only in-frame clones and omits some. This table has approximately 740,000 clones, 90% to 95% appearing once. Only CD45RO-negative cells positively selected for CCR7 counted as naive CD8 cells, so terminally differentiated effector memory CD45RA+ cells were excluded. The sample comprised naive CD8+ T cells sorted from blood. Every receptor here comes from a man aged 25-45 years in good health.

Worth noting for this clone: Sequence at one end of the junction differs from germline and may be a read error. The rearrangement links TRBV27 to TRBJ1-3; 7 bases match TRBD1. This CDR3 contains 14 residues. Germline V gene lookup returns CDR1 MNHEY and CDR2 SMNVEV (reference sequence). CDR3 in amino acids: CASSQDRVGYTIYF. CDR3 DNA: TGTGCCAGCAGTCAAGACAGGGTTGGATACACCATATATTTT.

The rearrangement joins TRBV7-6 to TRBJ2-7; D is possibly TRBD1 or TRBD2 (5 bases each). Looked up from germline, CDR1 is SGHVS and CDR2 is FNYEAQ. V lost 5 bases to trimming and J lost 7 bases, with 15 bases between them. The CDR3 contains 13 residues. CDR3 in amino acids: CASSQGTLGEQYF. The DNA of the CDR3 is TGTGCCAGCAGCCAAGGGACCTTGGGTGAGCAGTACTTC. The complete variable domain, with remaining parts taken from reference TRBV7-6 and TRBJ2-7, reads GAGVSQSPRYKVTKRGQDVALRCDPISGHVSLYWYRQALGQGPEFLTYFNYEAQQDKSGLPNDRFSAERPEGSISTLTIQRTEQRDSAMYRCASSQGTLGEQYFGPGTRLTVT.

J is TRBJ2-3 and V is TRBV9; 8 bases align to TRBD2. The CDR3 has 16 amino acids. Germline values: CDR1 SGDLS, CDR2 YYNGEE. Trimming at V came to 0 bases and at J to 2 bases, leaving 5 bases not matched to a gene. The CDR3 nucleotides read TGTGCCAGCAGCGTAGGGACTAGCCCCCCCACAGATACGCAGTATTTT. Protein sequence: CASSVGTSPPTDTQYF.

This rearrangement joins TRBV2 to TRBJ1-1, with TRBD1 identical over 7 bases. CDR1 is SNHLY, CDR2 FYNNEI, per germline. V shed 5 bases and J 0 bases; nucleotides not matched to a gene: 6. The CDR3 runs to 15 residues. CDR3 amino acids: CASSTTGTMNTEAFF. The CDR3 DNA reads as TGTGCCAGCAGTACGACAGGGACTATGAACACTGAAGCTTTCTTT.

This clone was counted once. The chain employs TRBV7-2 and TRBJ1-1; weak D call: TRBD1 (5 bases). V was trimmed by 1 base and J by 1 base, leaving 10 bases between them. This CDR3 is 15 amino acids long. Germline V lookup: CDR1 SGHTA, CDR2 FQGNSA. CDR3 region: CASSLGQGGNTEAFF. CDR3 in DNA: TGTGCCAGCAGCTTAGGCCAGGGTGGGAACACTGAAGCTTTCTTT.

The rearrangement uses TRBV19 and TRBJ2-1, with D possibly being TRBD1 or TRBD2 (5 bases each). This CDR3 region has 15 residues. Germline CDR1 and CDR2: LNHDA and SQIVND (reference sequence). V was pared by 5 bases and J by 6 bases, with 17 bases between. The chain's CDR3 is CASSSRDALFNEQFF. DNA for the CDR3: TGTGCCAGTAGTTCCCGGGACGCCTTATTCAATGAGCAGTTCTTC.

The chain couples TRBV10-3 to TRBJ2-5; the D call may be TRBD1 or TRBD2 (5 bases each). Germline V gene data show CDR1 as ENHRY and CDR2 as SYGVKD. The CDR3 extends over 16 amino acids. Trimming shortened V by 0 bases and J by 5 bases, and 16 bases separated the two germline ends. The CDR3 sequence: CAISESRDQRVETQYF. The CDR3, as DNA: TGTGCCATCAGTGAGTCCAGGGACCAGCGCGTGGAGACCCAGTACTTC.

In this sample, this clone turned up once. CDR3 loop: CASSLRPDEQFF. The CDR3 DNA sequence: TGTGCCAGCAGCCTTCGTCCGGATGAGCAGTTCTTC. The J gene is TRBJ2-1, the V gene TRBV27, with unresolved D. There are 12 residues in the CDR3. The germline V gene has CDR1 MNHEY and CDR2 SMNVEV (reference sequence). Trimming took off 6 bases at V and 8 bases at J, with 11 bases between the two ends.

This clone was seen just once. The J gene is TRBJ2-1, the V gene TRBV27; TRBD2 aligns across 11 bases. Germline lookup yields CDR1 MNHEY and CDR2 SMNVEV (reference sequence). V was pared by 5 bases and J by 9 bases, with 6 bases of the junction left unmatched. The CDR3 contains 14 residues. In DNA, the CDR3 is TGTGCCAGCAGTGTCCTAGCGGGAGGAGGTGAGCAGTTCTTC. Translation gives CASSVLAGGGEQFF.

Points on this clone: The same CDR3 arises from other DNA sequences in this sample as well. This chain links TRBV28 with TRBJ1-1, with 9 positions matching TRBD1. This CDR3 has 14 amino acids. J was trimmed by 4 bases and V by 5 bases; bases with no gene match: 5. Looked up from germline, CDR1 is MDHEN and CDR2 is SYDVKM. CDR3 coding DNA: TGTGCCAGCAGTCTACAGGGGGCCTCCACTGAAGCTTTCTTT. Translating gives CASSLQGASTEAFF.

V gene TRBV19 combines with J gene TRBJ2-4, with D perhaps given as TRBD1 or TRBD2 (6 bases each). The V end was cut by 3 bases, the J end by 15 bases, with 18 bases between. CDR1 and CDR2 (germline): LNHDA, SQIVND (reference sequence). The CDR3 contains 13 residues. In DNA form, the CDR3 reads TGTGCCAGTAGTATGGGCCTAAGGGGGAGGTGGTACTTC. Its protein product is CASSMGLRGRWYF.

In this sample, this clone turned up once. The same CDR3 arises from other DNA sequences in this sample as well. This chain connects TRBV27 to TRBJ2-4; 8 nucleotides align to TRBD1. CDR3 size: 14 residues. Germline V gives CDR1 MNHEY, CDR2 SMNVEV (reference sequence). Trimming took 2 bases from V and 7 from J; bases not matched to a gene: 4. The CDR3 sequence is CASSLGTGGNIQYF. The CDR3 DNA is TGTGCCAGCAGTTTAGGGACAGGTGGGAACATTCAGTACTTC.

The rearrangement joins TRBV7-3 to TRBJ2-2, with 12 bases fitting TRBD1. From germline, CDR1 is SGHTA and CDR2 FQGTGA. J was trimmed by 3 bases and V by 3 bases; bases with no gene match: 2. CDR3 length: 16 residues. CDR3: CASSLGTGGDTGELFF. The CDR3 region has the DNA TGTGCCAGCAGCTTGGGGACAGGGGGCGACACCGGGGAGCTGTTTTTT.

With regard to this clone: The same CDR3 can be traced to other DNA sequences in this sample. The chain employs TRBV27 and TRBJ2-7; D is uncertain. The germline CDR1 and CDR2 sequences are MNHEY and SMNVEV (reference sequence). Trimming removed 3 bases from V and 0 bases from J, with 9 bases in between. The CDR3 is 14 amino acids. CDR3 DNA: TGTGCCAGCAGTTTTGGTAGGAGCTCCTACGAGCAGTACTTC. Amino acids: CASSFGRSSYEQYF.

The V gene is TRBV7-9, the J gene TRBJ2-2, with D possibly TRBD2 on 6 matching bases. From germline, CDR1 is SEHNR and CDR2 FQNEAQ (reference sequence). The CDR3 covers 16 residues. Deletions cut 4 bases from V and 1 base from J, with 13 bases between. CDR3 residues: CASSSSEGLNTGELFF. CDR3 in DNA: TGTGCCAGCAGCTCCTCGGAGGGCCTGAACACCGGGGAGCTGTTTTTT.

V and J are TRBV27 and TRBJ2-5; 12 bases are a match to TRBD2. This CDR3 spans 16 amino acids. V shed 5 bases, J shed 4 bases, and the junction held 8 bases outside the gene matches. Germline V gives CDR1 MNHEY, CDR2 SMNVEV (reference sequence). CDR3 in DNA: TGTGCCAGCAGTAGAACCCGGACTAGCGGGATAGAGACCCAGTACTTC. Protein product: CASSRTRTSGIETQYF.

J is TRBJ2-7 and V is TRBV28; 9 bases map to TRBD1. CDR3 length equals 15 residues. V was pared by 5 bases and J by 3 bases, with 8 bases of the junction left unmatched. Germline values: CDR1 MDHEN, CDR2 SYDVKM. This CDR3 is CASSLGQGGFYEQYF. The CDR3 DNA is TGTGCCAGCAGTCTGGGACAGGGAGGTTTCTACGAGCAGTACTTC.

The chain employs TRBV7-2 and TRBJ2-7; 14 bases are a match to TRBD2. Trimming cost V 1 base and J 6 bases; bases outside gene matches: 5. Germline values: CDR1 SGHTA, CDR2 FQGNSA. This CDR3 is 16 amino acids long. The CDR3 DNA reads TGTGCCAGCAGCTTAGGGGGACTAGCGGGAGCGACCGAGCAGTACTTC. Its translation is CASSLGGLAGATEQYF.

The V gene is TRBV10-3, the J gene TRBJ1-1; no clear D gene. Per the germline V gene, CDR1 is ENHRY and CDR2 is SYGVKD. Deletions cut 7 bases from V and 5 bases from J, with 11 bases between. This CDR3 has 12 amino acids. CDR3 coding DNA: TGTGCCATCATGGAGGGTGGGACTGAAGCTTTCTTT. This sequence encodes CAIMEGGTEAFF.